The clone carrying this TCR beta chain was recorded only once. What it binds is unknown. These data originate in a study of vaccination and CD4 T cells after COVID-19. Study details: The study collected post-vaccine samples a median around 67 days after dose two, with a range of 14 to 241. The cells were exposed to overlapping spike peptides originating from SARS-CoV-2, HCoV-NL63, HCoV-OC43 and HCoV-229E for stimulation.

CDR1 and CDR2 (germline): MNHNS, SASEGT. V trimming: 5 bases; J trimming: 3 bases; junction bases outside the gene matches: 6. This CDR3 contains 16 residues. With the Oncomine TCR Beta short-read assay, DNA from cultured CD4+ T cells was sequenced. TCRdb reanalysed the PCR reads using MiXCR and keeps one entry per CDR3 protein. This sample has some 13,000 distinct CDR3 sequences, with 50% to 75% found just once. Sample treatment: roughly 10-day PBMC culture with coronavirus spike peptide pools or control peptides (ViraFEST assay). Negative selection separated CD4+ T cells from approximately nine-day cultures.

This receptor was taken from a human donor who had recovered from COVID-19. Source: CD4+ T cells from blood, cultured in vitro, taken before SARS-CoV-2 vaccination. The chain couples TRBV6-1 to TRBJ1-3; 11 positions match TRBD1. In DNA form, the CDR3 reads TGTGCCAGCAGTCCTCGGGACAGGGGGGATGGAAACACCATATATTTT. Encoded protein: CASSPRDRGDGNTIYF.